A selection of T cell receptor beta chains follows, all from one sample in a study of blood T cells in healthy people across ages. TCRdb reanalysed the 5' RACE reads using MiXCR and keeps one entry per CDR3 protein. This sample has about 1,500,000 distinct CDR3 sequences, with around 39% found just once. Sequenced material: blood. The receptors were sampled from a young woman in good health. The CDR3 runs from the conserved cysteine through the conserved F or W. A D gene is named only where the DNA matches it firmly. For some rows the clone size is stated as once, few or many, or as a class when expanded; others skip it.

J	V	length	D	size	CDR3	DNA
TRBJ1-2	TRBV12-3/TRBV12-4	13	.	.	CASSVGTGLGYTF	TGTGCCAGCAGTGTGGGTACAGGGCTCGGCTACACCTTC
TRBJ1-3	TRBV29-1	12	.	few	CSAGTAGNTIYF	TGCAGCGCCGGGACGGCTGGAAACACCATATATTTT
TRBJ1-2	TRBV9	14	.	few	CASSAEGRSYGYTF	TGTGCCAGCAGCGCAGAGGGACGGTCCTATGGCTACACCTTC
TRBJ1-4	TRBV7-8	17	TRBD1	.	CASSFLGDRATNEKLFF	TGTGCCAGCAGCTTCCTGGGAGACAGGGCAACTAATGAAAAACTGTTTTTT
TRBJ2-1	TRBV15	13	.	.	CATSRDVAKGQFF	TGTGCCACCAGCAGAGATGTGGCGAAAGGGCAGTTCTTC
TRBJ2-1	TRBV2	14	TRBD2	.	CASSFGLARETQFF	TGTGCCAGCAGTTTCGGACTAGCTCGAGAGACTCAGTTCTTC
TRBJ2-3	TRBV12-5	15	.	.	CASAVQGFGADTQYF	TGTGCTAGTGCAGTCCAGGGTTTCGGCGCTGATACGCAGTATTTT
TRBJ2-5	TRBV3-1	15	TRBD1	.	CASSSHRDSRGTQYF	TGTGCCAGCAGTTCCCACCGGGACAGTCGGGGGACCCAGTACTTC
TRBJ2-7	TRBV3-1	15	.	.	CASTSRVSSYNEQYF	TGTGCCAGCACCTCACGGGTTAGCTCCTACAATGAGCAGTACTTC
TRBJ1-2	TRBV21-1	16	.	few	CASSIASDGEIYGYTF	TGTGCCAGCAGCATAGCTTCGGACGGGGAGATTTATGGCTACACCTTC
TRBJ2-7	TRBV20-1	15	TRBD1	few	CSARDPGTVSLEQYF	TGCAGTGCTAGAGACCCCGGGACAGTTAGCCTCGAGCAGTACTTC
TRBJ2-7	TRBV5-1	15	.	.	CASSKDYGGGNEQYF	TGCGCCAGCAGCAAAGACTACGGTGGGGGGAATGAGCAGTACTTC
TRBJ2-1	TRBV12-5	14	TRBD1	.	CASGETGNSHEQFF	TGTGCTAGTGGAGAGACAGGGAACTCCCATGAGCAGTTCTTC
TRBJ1-6	TRBV9	16	TRBD1	.	CASSARTGPDNSPLHF	TGTGCCAGCAGCGCTAGGACAGGGCCGGATAATTCACCCCTCCACTTT
TRBJ1-2	TRBV12-3/TRBV12-4	13	.	.	CASSAGRLDGYTF	TGTGCCAGCAGTGCGGGACGGCTCGATGGCTACACCTTC
TRBJ1-1	TRBV6-5	14	.	.	CASSFRRVNTEAFF	TGTGCCAGCAGTTTTCGCAGGGTCAACACTGAAGCTTTCTTT
TRBJ2-1	TRBV3-1	15	.	few	CASSQGGPGVNEQFF	TGTGCCAGCAGCCAAGGAGGCCCCGGAGTCAATGAGCAGTTCTTC
TRBJ1-1	TRBV9	16	.	few	CASSVVGWRLNTEAFF	TGTGCCAGCAGCGTAGTAGGTTGGCGTTTGAACACTGAAGCTTTCTTT
TRBJ2-1	TRBV27	14	TRBD2	few	CASTKRETYNEQFF	TGTGCCAGCACCAAGCGGGAGACCTACAATGAGCAGTTCTTC
TRBJ1-6	TRBV18	14	TRBD1	.	CASSPTTGDSPLHF	TGTGCCAGCTCACCAACGACAGGGGATTCACCCCTCCACTTT
TRBJ2-2	TRBV20-1	14	TRBD2	few	CSARTGTSGGELFF	TGCAGTGCAAGGACCGGGACTAGTGGCGGGGAGCTGTTTTTT
TRBJ2-1	TRBV7-8	16	.	few	CASSPPGTLSGNEQFF	TGTGCCAGCAGCCCCCCCGGGACTCTCTCCGGCAATGAGCAGTTCTTC
TRBJ1-3	TRBV7-9	17	.	.	CASSLAEGQRTGNTIYF	TGTGCCAGCAGCTTAGCGGAAGGGCAAAGGACTGGAAACACCATATATTTT
TRBJ2-7	TRBV20-1	15	TRBD2	.	CSARDPLAGGCEQYF	TGCAGTGCTAGAGACCCCCTAGCGGGAGGTTGCGAGCAGTACTTC
TRBJ1-2	TRBV12-3/TRBV12-4	13	.	few	CASSFPPFYGYTF	TGTGCCAGCAGTTTCCCCCCCTTTTATGGCTACACCTTC
TRBJ1-2	TRBV29-1	14	.	few	CSISRDSILFGYTF	TGCAGCATCTCCCGGGATTCAATTCTGTTTGGCTACACCTTC
TRBJ2-5	TRBV24-1	16	.	once	CATSDPRRQGRETQYF	TGTGCCACCAGTGATCCTCGGCGGCAGGGGAGAGAGACCCAGTACTTC
TRBJ2-7	TRBV21-1	14	.	.	CASRSPTGNNEQYF	TGTGCCAGCAGGTCCCCTACGGGTAACAATGAGCAGTACTTC
TRBJ2-7	TRBV29-1	15	TRBD1	many	CSVGTGQGVLDEQYF	TGCAGCGTTGGAACAGGACAGGGGGTTCTAGACGAGCAGTACTTC
TRBJ1-5	TRBV10-3	12	.	.	CAISGTDGPQHF	TGTGCCATCAGTGGAACGGACGGACCCCAGCATTTT
TRBJ2-1	TRBV6-5	16	TRBD2	few	CASSQGRLAGGNEQFF	TGTGCCAGCAGCCAAGGTCGACTAGCGGGGGGCAATGAGCAGTTCTTC